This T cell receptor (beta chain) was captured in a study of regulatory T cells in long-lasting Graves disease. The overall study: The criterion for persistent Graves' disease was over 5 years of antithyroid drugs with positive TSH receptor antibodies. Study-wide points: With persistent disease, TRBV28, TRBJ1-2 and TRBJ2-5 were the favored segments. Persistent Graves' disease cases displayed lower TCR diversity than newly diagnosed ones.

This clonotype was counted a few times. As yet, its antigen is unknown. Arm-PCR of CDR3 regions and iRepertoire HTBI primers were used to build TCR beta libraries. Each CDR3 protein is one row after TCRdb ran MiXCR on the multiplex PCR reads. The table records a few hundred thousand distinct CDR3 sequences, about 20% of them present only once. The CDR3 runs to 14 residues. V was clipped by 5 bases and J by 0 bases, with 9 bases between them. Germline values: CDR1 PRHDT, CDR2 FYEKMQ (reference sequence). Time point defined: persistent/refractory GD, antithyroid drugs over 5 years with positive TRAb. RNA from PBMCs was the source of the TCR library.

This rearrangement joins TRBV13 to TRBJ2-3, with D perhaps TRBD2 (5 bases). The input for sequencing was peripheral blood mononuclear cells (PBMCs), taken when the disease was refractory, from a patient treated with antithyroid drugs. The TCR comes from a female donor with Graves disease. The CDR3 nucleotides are TGTGCCAGCAGCCCCCGGACTAGCACAGATACGCAGTATTTT. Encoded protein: CASSPRTSTDTQYF.